The 29 T cell receptor beta chains below all came from one sample that was sequenced in a study of cytomegalovirus exposure and HLA in healthy donors. Researchers ran the PCR with 60 Vbeta and 13 Jbeta primers. Measured with immunoSEQ multiplex PCR; TCRdb has only the in-frame clones, and not every one. The profile shows 200,000 or so clones, 82% of them singletons. The sample comprised PBMCs. The source is a boy between 2 and 10 years old in good health and CMV-seronegative.

The genes are TRBV6-5 and TRBJ2-5; perhaps TRBD2 as D (5 bases). This CDR3 has 13 residues. The germline gives CDR1 MNHEY, CDR2 SVGAGI. Trimming removed 6 bases from V and 0 bases from J, with 8 bases in between. CDR3 residues: CASRTDYQETQYF. The CDR3 DNA reads TGTGCCAGCAGGACGGACTACCAAGAGACCCAGTACTTC.

The V and J genes are TRBV18 and TRBJ2-5; tentatively, D is TRBD2 (7 bases). This CDR3 comprises 14 residues. Trimming pared 4 bases from V and 2 bases from J, leaving 11 bases between. The germline V gene has CDR1 KGHSH and CDR2 LQKENI. The CDR3 loop reads CASSRGGVQETQYF. CDR3 DNA: TGTGCCAGCTCACGAGGGGGGGTGCAAGAGACCCAGTACTTC.

V and J are TRBV5-1 and TRBJ2-5; 7 positions agree with TRBD1. J gave up 2 bases and V 3 bases, and 7 bases lay outside the gene matches. Germline lookup yields CDR1 SGHRS and CDR2 YFSETQ. CDR3 size: 15 residues. In DNA form, the CDR3 reads TGCGCCAGCAGCTGGGCCGGGACAGAACAAGAGACCCAGTACTTC. Protein: CASSWAGTEQETQYF. The entire variable domain, with the rest obtained from reference TRBV5-1 and TRBJ2-5, is as follows: KAGVTQTPRYLIKTRGQQVTLSCSPISGHRSVSWYQQTPGQGLQFLFEYFSETQRNKGNFPGRFSGRQFSNSRSEMNVSTLELGDSALYLCASSWAGTEQETQYFGPGTRLLVL.

The V gene is TRBV27, the J gene TRBJ2-1, with 7 bases fitting TRBD2. This CDR3 region has 15 residues. From germline, CDR1 is MNHEY and CDR2 SMNVEV (reference sequence). Trimming took 4 bases from V and 3 from J; bases not matched to a gene: 6. CDR3 amino acids: CASSSGTTLYNEQFF. The CDR3 DNA is TGTGCCAGCAGTTCCGGGACTACCCTCTACAATGAGCAGTTCTTC.

The V gene is TRBV13, the J gene TRBJ1-3; D ambiguous. The V end lost 2 bases, the J end lost 0 bases, and 8 bases lay between the germline ends. The CDR3 contains 15 residues. Per the germline V gene, CDR1 is PRHDT and CDR2 is FYEKMQ (reference sequence). CDR3 sequence: CASSLIPDSGNTIYF. CDR3 DNA sequence: TGTGCCAGCAGCTTAATCCCAGACTCTGGAAACACCATATATTTT.

The chain carries TRBV11-2 and TRBJ1-1; D is possibly TRBD1 (5 bases). This CDR3 contains 14 residues. CDR1 is SGHAT, CDR2 FQNNGV, per germline. V lost 4 bases, J lost 3 bases, and 12 bases lay in between. CDR3 loop: CASSSQGAHTEAFF. The CDR3 coding sequence is TGTGCCAGCAGCTCCCAGGGCGCGCACACTGAAGCTTTCTTT. Full variable domain (rest looked up from reference TRBV11-2 and TRBJ1-1): EAGVAQSPRYKIIEKRQSVAFWCNPISGHATLYWYQQILGQGPKLLIQFQNNGVVDDSQLPKDRFSAERLKGVDSTLKIQPAKLEDSAVYLCASSSQGAHTEAFFGQGTRLTVV.

The chain links TRBV4-3 to TRBJ1-2; D gene ambiguous. V was trimmed by 1 base and J by 2 bases, leaving 14 bases between them. Germline-derived CDR1 and CDR2 are LGHNA and YSLEER. CDR3 length equals 16 residues. CDR3 DNA: TGCGCCAGCAGCCAAGTTTACCGGACTGAGAACTATGGCTACACCTTC. This encodes CASSQVYRTENYGYTF.

The CDR3 sequence: CASSLRGAGGSYNEQFF. The CDR3 coding sequence is TGTGCCAGCAGCTTAAGAGGGGCAGGGGGCTCCTACAATGAGCAGTTCTTC. The chain joins TRBV7-3 to TRBJ2-1, with TRBD1 matching 7 bases. Per germline, CDR1 SGHTA and CDR2 FQGTGA. This CDR3 spans 17 amino acids. The V gene end was trimmed by 1 base and the J gene end by 0 bases; junction bases not matched to a gene: 6. The variable domain in full, completed from reference TRBV7-3 and TRBJ2-1, reads GAGVSQTPSNKVTEKGKYVELRCDPISGHTALYWYRQSLGQGPEFLIYFQGTGAADDSGLPNDRFFAVRPEGSVSTLKIQRTERGDSAVYLCASSLRGAGGSYNEQFFGPGTRLTVL.

Only one count was recorded for this clone. V usage is TRBV5-4 and J usage is TRBJ2-1; no clear D. Germline assignment: CDR1 SGHNT and CDR2 YYREEE (reference sequence). This CDR3 comprises 14 residues. V lost 4 bases and J 2 bases, leaving 10 bases between the germline ends. This chain's CDR3 is CASSPGVAYNEQFF. Written as DNA, the CDR3 is TGTGCCAGCAGCCCCGGAGTGGCCTACAATGAGCAGTTCTTC.

This chain links TRBV7-9 with TRBJ1-2; D is unresolved. There are 12 residues in the CDR3. Trimming shortened V by 11 bases and J by 2 bases, and 12 bases separated the two germline ends. The germline V gene has CDR1 SEHNR and CDR2 FQNEAQ (reference sequence). The CDR3 loop reads CAAASRNYGYTF. The CDR3 DNA reads TGTGCCGCAGCGAGTAGGAACTATGGCTACACCTTC.

The V call is TRBV6-1, the J call TRBJ2-7; 9 bases fit TRBD1. The CDR3 has 16 residues. Germline V lookup: CDR1 MNHNS, CDR2 SASEGT. The ends lost 0 bases at V and 7 bases at J; junction bases unmatched: 10. CDR3 region: CASSEASPDRGYEQYF. CDR3 in DNA: TGTGCCAGCAGTGAAGCTTCCCCGGACAGGGGTTATGAGCAGTACTTC.

The J gene is TRBJ1-3, the V gene TRBV4-3; D is unclear. Germline CDR1 and CDR2: LGHNA and YSLEER. The V end was cut by 0 bases, the J end by 7 bases, with 10 bases between. The CDR3 runs 14 residues. The CDR3 spells CASSQDAGWNTIYF. CDR3 nucleotides: TGCGCCAGCAGCCAAGATGCGGGCTGGAACACCATATATTTT.

The chain employs TRBV6-5 and TRBJ2-7; 8 bases are shared with TRBD1. CDR3 length: 16 residues. The V gene end was trimmed by 0 bases and the J gene end by 2 bases; junction bases not matched to a gene: 6. In germline, CDR1 is MNHEY, CDR2 SVGAGI. CDR3 region: CASSYSIMGQAYEQYF. CDR3 nucleotides: TGTGCCAGCAGTTACTCCATCATGGGACAGGCCTACGAGCAGTACTTC.

The rearrangement uses TRBV6-4 and TRBJ1-2, with 7 bases identical to TRBD1. With V trimmed by 3 bases and J by 8 bases, 3 bases remained unmatched. Germline CDR1 and CDR2: MRHNA and SNTAGT. The CDR3 contains 12 residues. CDR3 residues: CASSETGFGYTF. DNA of the CDR3: TGTGCCAGCAGTGAGACAGGGTTCGGCTACACCTTC.

V usage is TRBV5-4 and J usage is TRBJ2-7, with TRBD1 matching 8 bases. Trimming removed 0 bases from V and 3 bases from J; junction bases left unmatched: 5. The length of the CDR3 is 15 residues. The germline CDR1 and CDR2 sequences are SGHNT and YYREEE (reference sequence). As DNA, the CDR3 is TGTGCCAGCAGCTTGGCAGGGGGCGCATACTACGAGCAGTACTTC. It translates to CASSLAGGAYYEQYF.

This clone was seen once. The chain joins TRBV11-2 to TRBJ1-1; TRBD1 might be the D (6 bases). CDR1 is SGHAT, CDR2 FQNNGV, per germline. V lost 5 bases to trimming and J lost 0 bases, with 13 bases between them. There are 15 residues in the CDR3. Here the CDR3 reads CASSPSGQLNTEAFF. CDR3 DNA: TGTGCCAGCAGCCCCTCCGGACAGCTGAACACTGAAGCTTTCTTT. Full variable domain (missing parts from reference TRBV11-2 and TRBJ1-1): EAGVAQSPRYKIIEKRQSVAFWCNPISGHATLYWYQQILGQGPKLLIQFQNNGVVDDSQLPKDRFSAERLKGVDSTLKIQPAKLEDSAVYLCASSPSGQLNTEAFFGQGTRLTVV.

This clone showed up just once. J is TRBJ2-5 and V is TRBV7-6; a weak D match, TRBD1 (6 bases). The CDR3 is 13 residues long. Per the germline V gene, CDR1 is SGHVS and CDR2 is FNYEAQ. V was shortened by 5 bases and J by 4 bases, with 11 bases between the two germline ends. This CDR3 reads CASSLGAGETQYF. For the CDR3, the DNA is TGTGCCAGCAGCCTGGGGGCGGGAGAGACCCAGTACTTC.

The V call is TRBV5-1, the J call TRBJ2-7, with 8 bases matching TRBD2. This CDR3 comprises 15 residues. J lost 3 bases, V lost 2 bases, and 7 bases had no gene match. The germline V gene encodes CDR1 SGHRS and CDR2 YFSETQ. The CDR3 bases are TGCGCCAGCAGCTTAAATACCGGGACTAGCTACGAGCAGTACTTC. Translation: CASSLNTGTSYEQYF.

The chain couples TRBV19 to TRBJ1-5; TRBD1 aligns across 8 bases. This CDR3 region has 16 residues. J lost 4 bases, V lost 6 bases, and 11 bases had no gene match. Germline V lookup: CDR1 LNHDA, CDR2 SQIVND (reference sequence). The CDR3 DNA reads TGTGCCAGTAGGCTTTTTTCGGGACAGGTGAATCAGCCCCAGCATTTT. Residues: CASRLFSGQVNQPQHF.

V gene TRBV12-5 combines with J gene TRBJ2-3, with 10 nucleotides matching TRBD2. There are 16 residues in the CDR3. Germline CDR1 is LGHNT and CDR2 is FRNRAP. J lost 2 bases, V lost 5 bases, and 7 bases had no gene match. CDR3 DNA sequence: TGTGCTAGTGGTAAGGCTAGCGGGGGATACACAGATACGCAGTATTTT. This translates into CASGKASGGYTDTQYF. Drawing the rest from reference TRBV12-5 and TRBJ2-3, the complete variable domain is DARVTQTPRHKVTEMGQEVTMRCQPILGHNTVFWYRQTMMQGLELLAYFRNRAPLDDSGMPKDRFSAEMPDATLATLKIQPSEPRDSAVYFCASGKASGGYTDTQYFGPGTRLTVL.

This clone has only a few counts. The V and J genes are TRBV5-4 and TRBJ1-2; 12 bases are shared with TRBD1. The CDR3 contains 16 residues. Germline V lookup: CDR1 SGHNT, CDR2 YYREEE (reference sequence). The ends lost 4 bases at V and 2 bases at J; junction bases unmatched: 6. DNA of the CDR3: TGTGCCAGCAGCCGGGGACAGGGGGCTGCGAACTATGGCTACACCTTC. This encodes CASSRGQGAANYGYTF.

V is TRBV18 and J is TRBJ1-1, with 7 nucleotides matching TRBD1. The J segment lost 2 bases and the V segment lost 2 bases, leaving 5 bases of the junction unmatched. This CDR3 has 15 residues. The germline V gene has CDR1 KGHSH and CDR2 LQKENI. CDR3 sequence (DNA): TGTGCCAGCTCACCAAGTTACAGGGGAAACACTGAAGCTTTCTTT. It codes for CASSPSYRGNTEAFF.

Comment on this clone: Other nucleotide sequences in the sample specify the same CDR3. This chain links TRBV7-2 with TRBJ1-5; 7 positions agree with TRBD1. Germline V gene sequence: CDR1 SGHTA, CDR2 FQGNSA. The CDR3 contains 14 residues. V was clipped by 3 bases and J by 3 bases; unmatched bases: 2. The CDR3, as DNA: TGTGCCAGCAGCTTCACAGGGGACAATCAGCCCCAGCATTTT. Protein sequence: CASSFTGDNQPQHF. Supplemented by reference TRBV7-2 and TRBJ1-5, the full variable domain reads GAGVSQSPSNKVTEKGKDVELRCDPISGHTALYWYRQSLGQGLEFLIYFQGNSAPDKSGLPSDRFSAERTGGSVSTLTIQRTQQEDSAVYLCASSFTGDNQPQHFGDGTRLSIL.

This chain joins TRBV7-9 and TRBJ1-1; possibly TRBD1 for D (5 bases). V dropped 5 bases and J dropped 11 bases, with 18 bases sitting between them. Germline assignment: CDR1 SEHNR and CDR2 FQNEAQ (reference sequence). The CDR3 runs to 13 residues. CDR3 nucleotides: TGTGCCAGCAGCGTCCCGGCTGGACATCTGGCTTTCTTT. Translation: CASSVPAGHLAFF.

The genes are TRBV7-9 and TRBJ2-3; 10 bases map to TRBD1. This CDR3 is 15 amino acids long. Germline CDR1 is SEHNR and CDR2 is FQNEAQ (reference sequence). J gave up 5 bases and V 5 bases, and 7 bases lay outside the gene matches. The CDR3 loop is CASSPGQGLGDTQYF. In DNA form, the CDR3 reads TGTGCCAGCAGCCCGGGACAGGGGCTGGGAGATACGCAGTATTTT. The full variable domain, in which reference TRBV7-9 and TRBJ2-3 provide the parts outside the CDR3, is DTGVSQNPRHKITKRGQNVTFRCDPISEHNRLYWYRQTLGQGPEFLTYFQNEAQLEKSRLLSDRFSAERPKGSFSTLEIQRTEQGDSAMYLCASSPGQGLGDTQYFGPGTRLTVL.

The chain links TRBV5-1 to TRBJ1-6, with D perhaps matching TRBD1 (5 bases). Germline loops: CDR1 SGHRS, CDR2 YFSETQ. The V gene lost 0 bases and the J gene lost 5 bases, with 6 bases spanning the gap. The CDR3 consists of 14 residues. The CDR3 DNA follows: TGCGCCAGCAGCTTGGGGACAAATAATTCACCCCTCCACTTT. Residues: CASSLGTNNSPLHF.

The chain carries TRBV10-3 and TRBJ1-2; no firm D call. This CDR3 comprises 13 residues. Germline V gives CDR1 ENHRY, CDR2 SYGVKD. The germline V and J ends were trimmed by 6 bases and 2 bases, with 10 bases remaining between them. As DNA, the CDR3 is TGTGCCATCAGGGTAGATCTGAACTATGGCTACACCTTC. Translation gives CAIRVDLNYGYTF.

This clone was picked up one time. The V call is TRBV27, the J call TRBJ2-3, with TRBD2 matching over 9 bases. Trimming took 5 bases from V and 2 from J; bases not matched to a gene: 5. The V gene's germline CDR1 is MNHEY and CDR2 SMNVEV (reference sequence). There are 15 residues in the CDR3. The CDR3 region is CASSPLAGITDTQYF. The CDR3 DNA is TGTGCCAGCAGTCCTCTAGCGGGGATCACAGATACGCAGTATTTT.

The chain carries TRBV5-1 and TRBJ1-2, with a weak D call TRBD1 (5 bases). The CDR3 is made up of 15 amino acids. The germline V gene encodes CDR1 SGHRS and CDR2 YFSETQ. Trimming shortened V by 3 bases and J by 2 bases, and 14 bases separated the two germline ends. CDR3 in DNA: TGCGCCAGCAGCTCTCAGGGTCCCCCCAACTATGGCTACACCTTC. Translation: CASSSQGPPNYGYTF.